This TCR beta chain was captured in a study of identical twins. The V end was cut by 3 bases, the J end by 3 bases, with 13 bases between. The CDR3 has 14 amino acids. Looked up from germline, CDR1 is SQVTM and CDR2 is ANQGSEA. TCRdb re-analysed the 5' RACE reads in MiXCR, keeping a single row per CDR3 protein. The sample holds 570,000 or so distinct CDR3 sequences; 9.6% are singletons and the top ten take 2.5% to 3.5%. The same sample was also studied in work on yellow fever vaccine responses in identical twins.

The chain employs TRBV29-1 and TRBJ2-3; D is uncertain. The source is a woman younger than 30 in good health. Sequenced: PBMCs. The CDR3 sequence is CSVDGILVTDTQYF. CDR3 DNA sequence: TGCAGCGTTGATGGGATTTTAGTGACAGATACGCAGTATTTT.